The 13 T cell receptor beta chains below were found in one sample sequenced in a study of read filtering for tumor transcriptome and immune sequencing (dated by TCRdb to the early 2020s). Sequencing was performed on an Illumina HiSeq 4000. The Immunoverse kit was used to build TCR libraries from 400 ng RNA, with molecular barcoded adaptors covering alpha/delta and beta/gamma chains. In TCRdb, the public reads were trimmed at Q25 with fastp and aligned with MiXCR, with productive beta chains retained. Each CDR3 protein gets just one entry, which takes the most common genes and DNA from the rows behind it. Recorded for this sample are tens of thousands of distinct CDR3 sequences; around 20% of them occurred a single time. Of the sample, over 15% falls within the top ten clones. The sequencing input was a population of CD138-negative cells sorted from bone marrow. In light of the paper, this sample's cell subset or site label describes: bone marrow mononuclear cells depleted of CD138+ plasma/myeloma cells by negative magnetic selection. These receptors all stem from a donor aged 40 or over with multiple myeloma.

This clonotype was detected many times. This chain joins TRBV5-1 and TRBJ2-1; possibly TRBD2 for D (6 bases). CDR3 size: 18 residues. V lost 0 bases and J 5 bases, leaving 21 bases between the germline ends. The V gene's germline CDR1 is SGHRS and CDR2 YFSETQ. Here the CDR3 DNA reads TGCGCCAGCAGCTTGGAAGGCCCCAGTGCCGTAGCGGACAATGAGCAGTTCTTC. This encodes CASSLEGPSAVADNEQFF.

This chain links TRBV13 with TRBJ2-7, with D hard to call. V was trimmed by 4 bases and J by 7 bases, leaving 23 bases between them. Germline lookup yields CDR1 PRHDT and CDR2 FYEKMQ (reference sequence). There are 16 residues in the CDR3. DNA of the CDR3: TGTGCCAGCAGCTCCTTTAGCCCCGAAAGGGTCAAAGAGCAGTACTTC. Translation gives CASSSFSPERVKEQYF.

Remarks on this clonotype: A read error is likely, as this CDR3 ends without the conserved phenylalanine or tryptophan. The chain has TRBV19 and TRBJ2-1; D is possibly TRBD1 or TRBD2 (5 bases each). The CDR3 has 15 amino acids. In germline, CDR1 is LNHDA, CDR2 SQIVND (reference sequence). The CDR3 here is CASSREGNLVNGQFS. The CDR3 nucleotides are TGTGCCAGTAGTAGAGAGGGGAACTTGGTGAATGGGCAGTTCTCC.

This clonotype occurred many times. The chain recombines TRBV11-2 with TRBJ2-7; D unresolved. Germline CDR1 reads SGHAT; CDR2 reads FQNNGV. Trimming cost V 3 bases and J 2 bases, with 8 bases left between them. CDR3 size: 13 residues. The CDR3 DNA reads TGTGCCAGCAGCTTCGGACCCACCTACGAGCAGTACTTC. It yields the protein CASSFGPTYEQYF.

The V and J genes are TRBV20-1 and TRBJ2-7, with 11 bases identical to TRBD1. The junction had 8 bases not matched to a gene; V was cut back by 1 base and J by 3 bases. The CDR3 is made up of 16 amino acids. Germline V gives CDR1 DFQATT, CDR2 SNEGSKA (reference sequence). The CDR3 loop is CSARVAGTGGDYEQYF. Here the CDR3 DNA reads TGCAGTGCTAGAGTCGCCGGGACAGGGGGAGACTACGAGCAGTACTTC.

This clonotype was recorded many times. The chain joins TRBV7-3 to TRBJ1-1, with TRBD1 identical over 9 bases. J gave up 4 bases and V 5 bases, and 5 bases lay outside the gene matches. CDR1 is SGHTA and CDR2 is FQGTGA in the germline V gene. The CDR3 is 14 residues long. CDR3 in DNA: TGTGCCAGCAGCCGCGACAGGGGGGCCACTGAAGCTTTCTTT. Translating gives CASSRDRGATEAFF. Full variable domain (outside the CDR3, taken from reference TRBV7-3 and TRBJ1-1): GAGVSQTPSNKVTEKGKYVELRCDPISGHTALYWYRQSLGQGPEFLIYFQGTGAADDSGLPNDRFFAVRPEGSVSTLKIQRTERGDSAVYLCASSRDRGATEAFFGQGTRLTVV.

As concerns this clonotype: At one of its ends the junction is not consistent with the germline gene, which may arise from a read error. The chain employs TRBV20-1 and TRBJ2-1; TRBD2 matches at 7 bases. CDR1 is DFQATT, CDR2 SNEGSKA, per germline (reference sequence). The CDR3 has 13 amino acids. CDR3 sequence reads: CSAPRERGNEQSF. Written as DNA, the CDR3 is TGCAGTGCTCCCCGGGAGCGGGGCAATGAGCAGTCCTTC.

This clonotype has a handful of counts. A read error may be the cause here, since a much bigger clone is one base away. The CDR3 reads CSASRGTVAFF. In DNA form, the CDR3 reads TGCAGTGCTAGCCGGGGCACTGTAGCTTTCTTT. The V and J genes are TRBV20-1 and TRBJ1-1; maybe TRBD1 (5 bases). This CDR3 is built from 11 residues. Germline CDR1 DFQATT, CDR2 SNEGSKA (reference sequence).

CDR3 region: CASSPGTSGANEQFF. CDR3 DNA: TGCGCCAGCAGCCCTGGGACTAGCGGAGCAAATGAGCAGTTCTTC. The chain combines TRBV5-1 with TRBJ2-1; the match to TRBD2 covers 11 bases. From germline, CDR1 is SGHRS and CDR2 YFSETQ. After removal of 4 bases from V and 7 bases from J, the junction contained 7 bases not matched to a gene. The CDR3 runs to 15 residues.

At least ten counts were recorded for this clonotype. V is TRBV6-5 and J is TRBJ2-2, with D perhaps TRBD2 (5 bases). CDR3 size: 14 residues. Germline CDR1 MNHEY, CDR2 SVGAGI. Trimming stripped 2 bases from V and 4 bases from J, with 8 bases between. CDR3 loop: CASSYKRSTGELFF. Written as DNA, the CDR3 is TGTGCCAGCAGTTACAAGCGGAGCACCGGGGAGCTGTTTTTT.

This clonotype was seen only once. Being one base from a much bigger clone, this may be a read error. This sequence joins TRBV5-1 and TRBJ2-1; 9 positions match TRBD2. Germline trimming cut 5 bases from V and 8 bases from J; bases unmatched to any gene: 20. The CDR3 consists of 18 residues. Germline V gene data show CDR1 as SGHRS and CDR2 as YFSETQ. Here the CDR3 reads CASRARGGLKREVDEQFF. The DNA for the CDR3 is TGCGCCAGCAGGGCGCGAGGGGGGCTGAAGCGGGAGGTCGATGAGCAGTTCTTC.

In this sample, this clonotype turned up many times. This chain uses TRBV4-3 with TRBJ2-3; D gene uncertain. Germline CDR1 is LGHNA and CDR2 is YSLEER. V lost 0 bases and J lost 2, with 12 bases in between. The CDR3 loop spans 16 amino acids. In DNA form, the CDR3 reads TGCGCCAGCAGCCAAGAGCCCCAAGCGTACACAGATACGCAGTATTTT. Protein product: CASSQEPQAYTDTQYF.

This clonotype occurred many times. This rearrangement joins TRBV10-3 to TRBJ2-3; 10 bases map to TRBD2. The CDR3 spans 15 residues. V lost 6 bases and J lost 2; bases outside the gene matches: 5. In germline, CDR1 is ENHRY, CDR2 SYGVKD. CDR3 loop: CAISPSGSPTDTQYF. The CDR3 DNA is TGTGCCATCAGCCCTAGCGGGAGTCCCACAGATACGCAGTATTTT.